This T cell receptor (beta chain) was documented in a study of cytomegalovirus exposure and HLA in healthy donors. Comments on this clone: The target antigen is unknown.

The study, taken as a whole, reports: Later analysis indicated greater clonal expansion among HLA-associated TCR beta chains than among equally common other chains. Prediction of most subjects' HLA-A and HLA-B alleles by TCR beta sequences was reportedly accurate.

Germline V CDR1 and CDR2: MNHEY, SVGAGI. The CDR3 is made up of 13 amino acids. The V end lost 6 bases, the J end lost 5 bases, and 10 bases lay between the germline ends. The PCR contained 60 Vbeta and 13 Jbeta primers. Authors' data handling: In a later analysis, of 79 million or so unique beta chains, 9 million to 11 million appeared in at least two donors. Clones were read by immunoSEQ multiplex PCR, and TCRdb kept only the in-frame ones, dropping some. D and trimming come from the DNA, and the V and J calls and clone size come from that table. This table holds 150,000 to 200,000 clones, roughly 89% found once.

Sequencing was performed on PBMCs. The genes are TRBV6-5 and TRBJ2-2; D unclear. This clonotype was sampled from a woman under 40 in good health and CMV-seronegative. The chain's CDR3 is CASREPLTGELFF. In DNA, the CDR3 is TGTGCCAGCAGAGAGCCCTTAACCGGGGAGCTGTTTTTT.